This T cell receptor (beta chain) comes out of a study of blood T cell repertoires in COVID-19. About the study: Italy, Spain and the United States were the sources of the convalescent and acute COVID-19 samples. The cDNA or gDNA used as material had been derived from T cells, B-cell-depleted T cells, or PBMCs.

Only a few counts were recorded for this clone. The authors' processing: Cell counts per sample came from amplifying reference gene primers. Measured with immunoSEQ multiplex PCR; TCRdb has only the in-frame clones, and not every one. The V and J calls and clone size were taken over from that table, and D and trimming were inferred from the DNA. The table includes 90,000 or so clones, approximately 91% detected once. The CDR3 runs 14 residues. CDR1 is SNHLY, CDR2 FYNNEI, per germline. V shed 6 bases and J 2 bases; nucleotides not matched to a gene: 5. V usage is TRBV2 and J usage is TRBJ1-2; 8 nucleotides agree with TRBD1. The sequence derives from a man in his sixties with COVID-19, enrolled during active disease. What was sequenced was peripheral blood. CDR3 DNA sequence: TGTGCCAGCAGAACCGGACAGGGAAACTATGGCTACACCTTC. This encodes CASRTGQGNYGYTF.